The next 18 T cell receptor beta chains were all read from a single sample in a study of OX40 agonist ivuxolimab in advanced cancers. TCRdb keeps only in-frame clones here, not all; method: immunoSEQ multiplex PCR. The repertoire holds around 40,000 clones, roughly four fifths seen once, with more than 2% in the top ten. The starting material was CD4+ or CD8+ T cells sorted from blood, obtained in a trial of the OX40 agonist ivuxolimab. The receptors derive from an adult with an advanced solid tumor such as melanoma, head and neck, liver or kidney cancer.

This clone appeared once. The chain couples TRBV19 to TRBJ2-7; 7 bases align to TRBD1. Trimming cost V 3 bases and J 1 base; bases outside gene matches: 3. The CDR3 spans 14 residues. Germline CDR1 and CDR2: LNHDA and SQIVND (reference sequence). The CDR3 DNA is TGTGCCAGTAGTATGTTACAGGGGTCCTACGAGCAGTACTTC. Translation gives CASSMLQGSYEQYF.

The chain joins TRBV18 to TRBJ1-5, with 9 bases fitting TRBD1. Germline loops: CDR1 KGHSH, CDR2 LQKENI. The ends lost 0 bases at V and 5 bases at J; junction bases unmatched: 2. CDR3 length: 15 amino acids. In nucleotides, the CDR3 is TGTGCCAGCTCACCACCGGGACAGGGATATCAGCCCCAGCATTTT. Protein product: CASSPPGQGYQPQHF.

The chain couples TRBV19 to TRBJ1-2, with D maybe TRBD1 (6 bases). Germline CDR1 LNHDA, CDR2 SQIVND (reference sequence). Trimming took 1 base from V and 7 from J, leaving 13 bases between them. This CDR3 contains 14 residues. The CDR3 region has the DNA TGTGCCAGTAGTATAGCTCTCCAGGGGTTTGGCTACACCTTC. Translating it yields CASSIALQGFGYTF.

V gene TRBV6-4 combines with J gene TRBJ2-4; D tentatively reads TRBD1 or TRBD2 (6 bases each). V was pared by 6 bases and J by 1 base, with 25 bases between. This CDR3 is built from 19 residues. CDR1 MRHNA and CDR2 SNTAGT come from the germline V gene. CDR3 nucleotide sequence: TGTGCCAGCAGCCAAAAGAGGGGGTGGCTAGCGTTGGCCAAAAACATTCAGTACTTC. It yields the protein CASSQKRGWLALAKNIQYF.

This clone has a handful of counts. The chain links TRBV10-1 to TRBJ1-4, with D possibly matching TRBD1 (5 bases). CDR1 is WNHNN and CDR2 is SYGVQD in the germline V gene (reference sequence). The CDR3 has 14 amino acids. V was clipped by 8 bases and J by 0 bases, with 10 bases between them. This CDR3 is CASLRQSTNEKLFF. In nucleotides, the CDR3 is TGCGCCAGCTTAAGACAGTCAACTAATGAAAAACTGTTTTTT.

This clone was recorded once. The V and J genes are TRBV11-2 and TRBJ1-6; 9 bases are a match to TRBD1. Germline CDR1 reads SGHAT; CDR2 reads FQNNGV. CDR3 length equals 16 residues. The trim removed 1 base at V and 7 bases at J, leaving 5 bases unmatched. CDR3 residues: CASSLGGTGRNSPLHF. For the CDR3, the DNA is TGTGCCAGCAGCTTAGGGGGGACAGGGAGGAATTCACCCCTCCACTTT.

The chain joins TRBV5-6 to TRBJ1-1; D gene unclear. V lost 1 base and J lost 7, with 11 bases in between. This CDR3 comprises 13 residues. Germline CDR1 reads SGHDT; CDR2 reads YYEEEE. The CDR3 loop is CASSLIVSVEAFF. The CDR3 coding sequence is TGTGCCAGCAGCTTGATAGTCTCAGTTGAAGCTTTCTTT. The full variable domain, rest sourced from reference TRBV5-6 and TRBJ1-1, is DAGVTQSPTHLIKTRGQQVTLRCSPKSGHDTVSWYQQALGQGPQFIFQYYEEEERQRGNFPDRFSGHQFPNYSSELNVNALLLGDSALYLCASSLIVSVEAFFGQGTRLTVV.

This chain uses TRBV14 with TRBJ2-2, with D hard to call. The CDR3 sequence is 13 residues long. Trimming cost V 5 bases and J 4 bases, with 8 bases left between them. Germline V lookup: CDR1 SGHDN, CDR2 FVKESK. CDR3 sequence: CASSAQFTGELFF. The DNA for the CDR3 is TGTGCCAGCAGCGCACAGTTCACCGGGGAGCTGTTTTTT. Together with reference TRBV14 and TRBJ2-2, the CDR3 gives the full variable domain: EAGVTQFPSHSVIEKGQTVTLRCDPISGHDNLYWYRRVMGKEIKFLLHFVKESKQDESGMPNNRFLAERTGGTYSTLKVQPAELEDSGVYFCASSAQFTGELFFGEGSRLTVL.

V usage is TRBV30 and J usage is TRBJ2-3, with D maybe TRBD1 (6 bases). Germline V CDR1 and CDR2: GTSNPN, SVGIG (reference sequence). The CDR3 is 13 residues long. V was pared by 2 bases and J by 6 bases, with 12 bases between. CDR3 protein: CAWSPQGLDTQYF. The CDR3 DNA is TGTGCCTGGAGTCCACAGGGTTTGGATACGCAGTATTTT.

This clone came up a few times. This chain uses TRBV7-2 with TRBJ2-1; D is unresolved. V lost 1 base and J 6 bases, leaving 10 bases between the germline ends. Germline-derived CDR1 and CDR2 are SGHTA and FQGNSA. CDR3 length: 14 amino acids. CDR3 bases: TGTGCCAGCAGCTTAGATATAGGTTTCAATGAGCAGTTCTTC. It translates to CASSLDIGFNEQFF.

V gene TRBV28 combines with J gene TRBJ2-3; no firm D call. The CDR3 extends over 12 amino acids. Germline values: CDR1 MDHEN, CDR2 SYDVKM. V lost 6 bases and J lost 2, with 6 bases in between. CDR3 sequence (DNA): TGTGCCAGCAGCACGACCACAGATACGCAGTATTTT. Amino acids: CASSTTTDTQYF.

As DNA, the CDR3 is TGTGCCAGCAGTGAAACTCCGGGACAGGGTAGGGATACGCAGTATTTT. This gives the protein CASSETPGQGRDTQYF. The rearrangement links TRBV6-1 to TRBJ2-3; 9 nucleotides align to TRBD1. Germline V gene lookup returns CDR1 MNHNS and CDR2 SASEGT. The CDR3 is made up of 16 amino acids. With 2 bases clipped from V and 6 bases from J, the junction kept 9 bases outside the gene matches.

The chain joins TRBV7-6 to TRBJ2-2, with D possibly being TRBD2 (5 bases). CDR1 is SGHVS, CDR2 FNYEAQ, per germline. The CDR3 spans 13 residues. Trimming cost V 6 bases and J 7 bases, with 12 bases left between them. For the CDR3, the DNA is TGTGCCAGCAGTGTTATTCGGGGCGGGGAGCTGTTTTTT. This translates into CASSVIRGGELFF. The complete variable domain, with remaining parts taken from reference TRBV7-6 and TRBJ2-2, reads GAGVSQSPRYKVTKRGQDVALRCDPISGHVSLYWYRQALGQGPEFLTYFNYEAQQDKSGLPNDRFSAERPEGSISTLTIQRTEQRDSAMYRCASSVIRGGELFFGEGSRLTVL.

This clone was observed a handful of times. V usage is TRBV2 and J usage is TRBJ1-5; the D gene is possibly TRBD1 (6 bases). Trimming pared 1 base from V and 2 bases from J, leaving 18 bases between. The germline V gene has CDR1 SNHLY and CDR2 FYNNEI. The CDR3 length is 18 residues. This chain's CDR3 is CASSEGRGSGLGNQPQHF. The DNA for the CDR3 is TGTGCCAGCAGTGAAGGCAGGGGAAGTGGATTAGGCAATCAGCCCCAGCATTTT.

This clone was seen just once. The chain links TRBV4-2 to TRBJ2-7, with D perhaps matching TRBD1 (5 bases). This CDR3 contains 14 residues. Germline CDR1 LGHNA, CDR2 YNFKEQ. Trimming cost V 1 base and J 1 base, with 8 bases left between them. CDR3 amino acids: CASSQGAGSYEQYF. DNA for the CDR3: TGTGCCAGCAGCCAAGGGGCAGGGTCCTACGAGCAGTACTTC.

This clone has only one observation. V is TRBV19 and J is TRBJ2-1, with D perhaps TRBD2 (6 bases). The V end lost 2 bases, the J end lost 6 bases, and 11 bases lay between the germline ends. Per germline, CDR1 LNHDA and CDR2 SQIVND (reference sequence). The CDR3 runs to 14 residues. CDR3 region: CASSIRGIGNEQFF. The CDR3 DNA reads TGTGCCAGTAGTATACGGGGGATCGGCAATGAGCAGTTCTTC. The whole variable domain, remainder taken from reference TRBV19 and TRBJ2-1, is DGGITQSPKYLFRKEGQNVTLSCEQNLNHDAMYWYRQDPGQGLRLIYYSQIVNDFQKGDIAEGYSVSREKKESFPLTVTSAQKNPTAFYLCASSIRGIGNEQFFGPGTRLTVL.

This chain uses TRBV27 with TRBJ2-3; D might be TRBD1 (5 bases). The CDR3 contains 15 residues. Per the germline V gene, CDR1 is MNHEY and CDR2 is SMNVEV (reference sequence). The V gene lost 2 bases and the J gene lost 3 bases, with 12 bases spanning the gap. The CDR3 nucleotides are TGTGCCAGCAGTTTAGGGGCAGGGCGGACAGATACGCAGTATTTT. Residues: CASSLGAGRTDTQYF.

The chain uses TRBV10-2 and TRBJ2-4, with 7 bases aligning to TRBD2. Per germline, CDR1 WSHSY and CDR2 SAAADI. The CDR3 has 14 residues. V trimming: 4 bases; J trimming: 2 bases; junction bases outside the gene matches: 2. CDR3 bases: TGCGCCAGCAGTGGACTAGCACCCAAAAACATTCAGTACTTC. This translates into CASSGLAPKNIQYF.